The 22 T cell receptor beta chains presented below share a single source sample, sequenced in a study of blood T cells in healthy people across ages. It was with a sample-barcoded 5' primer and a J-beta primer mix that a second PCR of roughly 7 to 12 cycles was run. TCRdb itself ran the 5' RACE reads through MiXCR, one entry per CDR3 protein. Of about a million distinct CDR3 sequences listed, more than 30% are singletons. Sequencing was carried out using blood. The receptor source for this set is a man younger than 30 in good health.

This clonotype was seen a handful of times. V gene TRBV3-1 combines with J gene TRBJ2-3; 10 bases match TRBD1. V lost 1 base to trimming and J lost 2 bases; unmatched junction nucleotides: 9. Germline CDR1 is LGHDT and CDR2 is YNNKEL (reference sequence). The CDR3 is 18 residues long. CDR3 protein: CASSQGGRTGGHTDTQYF. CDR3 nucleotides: TGTGCCAGCAGCCAAGGGGGCAGGACAGGGGGACACACAGATACGCAGTATTTT.

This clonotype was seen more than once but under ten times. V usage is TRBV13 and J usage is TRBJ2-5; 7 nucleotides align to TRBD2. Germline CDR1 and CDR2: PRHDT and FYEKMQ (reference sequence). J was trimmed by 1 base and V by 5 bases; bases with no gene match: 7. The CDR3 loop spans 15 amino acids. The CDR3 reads CASSTRLAVQETQYF. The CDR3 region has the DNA TGTGCCAGCAGCACCCGTCTAGCGGTCCAAGAGACCCAGTACTTC.

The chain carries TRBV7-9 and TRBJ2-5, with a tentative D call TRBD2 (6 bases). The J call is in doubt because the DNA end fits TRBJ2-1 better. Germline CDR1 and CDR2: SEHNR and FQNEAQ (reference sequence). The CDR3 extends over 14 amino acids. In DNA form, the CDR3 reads TGTGCCAGCAGCTCACGACTAGGACAAGAGACCCAGTTCTTC. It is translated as CASSSRLGQETQFF.

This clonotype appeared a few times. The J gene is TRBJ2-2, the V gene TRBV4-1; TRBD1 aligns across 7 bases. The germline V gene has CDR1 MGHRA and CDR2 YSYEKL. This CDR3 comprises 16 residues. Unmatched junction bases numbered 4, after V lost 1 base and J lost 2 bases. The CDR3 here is CASSQGRGPNTGELFF. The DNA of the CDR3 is TGCGCCAGCAGCCAAGGAAGGGGGCCTAACACCGGGGAGCTGTTTTTT.

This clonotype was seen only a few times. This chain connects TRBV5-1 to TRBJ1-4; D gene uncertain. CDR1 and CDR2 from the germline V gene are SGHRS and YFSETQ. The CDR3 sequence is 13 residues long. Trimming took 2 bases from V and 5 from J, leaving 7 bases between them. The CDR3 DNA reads TGCGCCAGCAGCTTCTTAGGGAATGAAAAACTGTTTTTT. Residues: CASSFLGNEKLFF.

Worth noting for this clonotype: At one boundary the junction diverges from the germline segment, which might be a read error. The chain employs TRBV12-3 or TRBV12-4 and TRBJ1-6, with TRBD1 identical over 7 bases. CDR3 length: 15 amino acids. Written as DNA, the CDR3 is TGTGCCTGCAGCATGGGACAGAGCCTGAATTCACCCCTCCACTTT. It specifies CACSMGQSLNSPLHF.

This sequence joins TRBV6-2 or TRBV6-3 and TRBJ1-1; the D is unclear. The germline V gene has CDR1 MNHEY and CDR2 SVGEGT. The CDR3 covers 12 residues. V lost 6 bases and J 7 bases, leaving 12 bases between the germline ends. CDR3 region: CASRYNYFEAFF. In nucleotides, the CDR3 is TGTGCCAGCAGATATAACTATTTTGAAGCTTTCTTT.

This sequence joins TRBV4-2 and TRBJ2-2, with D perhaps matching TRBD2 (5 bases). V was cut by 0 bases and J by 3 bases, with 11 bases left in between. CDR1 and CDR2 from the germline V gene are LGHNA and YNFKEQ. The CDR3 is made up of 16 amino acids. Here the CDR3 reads CASSQDRRLDTGELFF. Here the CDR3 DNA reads TGTGCCAGCAGCCAAGACCGGAGGTTGGACACCGGGGAGCTGTTTTTT.

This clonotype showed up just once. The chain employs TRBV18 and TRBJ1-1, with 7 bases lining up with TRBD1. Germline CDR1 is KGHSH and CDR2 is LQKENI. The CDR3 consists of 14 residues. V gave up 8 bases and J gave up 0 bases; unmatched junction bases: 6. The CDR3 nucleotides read TGTGCCAGCCCGGCAGGGGGTATGAACACTGAAGCTTTCTTT. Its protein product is CASPAGGMNTEAFF.

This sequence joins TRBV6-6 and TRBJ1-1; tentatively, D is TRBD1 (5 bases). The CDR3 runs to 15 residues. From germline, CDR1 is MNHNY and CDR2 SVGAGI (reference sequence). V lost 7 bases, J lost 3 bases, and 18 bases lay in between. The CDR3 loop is CASTLEGAGDTEAFF. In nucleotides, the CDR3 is TGTGCCAGCACCCTCGAAGGGGCGGGGGACACTGAAGCTTTCTTT.

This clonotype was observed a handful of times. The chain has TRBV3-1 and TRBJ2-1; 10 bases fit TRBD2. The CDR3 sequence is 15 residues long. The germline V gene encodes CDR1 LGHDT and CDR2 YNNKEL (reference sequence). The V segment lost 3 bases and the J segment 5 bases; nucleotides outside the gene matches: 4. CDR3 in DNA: TGTGCCAGCAGCCACAGCGGGGGGGGAAACAATGAGCAGTTCTTC. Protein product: CASSHSGGGNNEQFF.

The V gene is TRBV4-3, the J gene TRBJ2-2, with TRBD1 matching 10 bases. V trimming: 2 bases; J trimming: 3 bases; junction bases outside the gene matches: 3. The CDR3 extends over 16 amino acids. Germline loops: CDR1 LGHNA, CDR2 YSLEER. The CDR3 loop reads CASSQTGTGDTGELFF. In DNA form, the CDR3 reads TGCGCCAGCAGCCAAACCGGGACAGGGGACACCGGGGAGCTGTTTTTT.

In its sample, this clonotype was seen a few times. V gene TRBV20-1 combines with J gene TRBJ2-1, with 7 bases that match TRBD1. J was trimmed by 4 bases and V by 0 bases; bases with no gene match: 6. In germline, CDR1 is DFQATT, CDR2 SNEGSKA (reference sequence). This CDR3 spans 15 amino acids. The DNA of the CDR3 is TGCAGTGCTAGAGATTCCGACAGGGCATACAATGAGCAGTTCTTC. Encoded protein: CSARDSDRAYNEQFF.

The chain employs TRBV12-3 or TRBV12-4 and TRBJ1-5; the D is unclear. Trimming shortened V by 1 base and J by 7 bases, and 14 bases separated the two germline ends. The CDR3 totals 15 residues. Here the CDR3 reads CASSLGRGSRQPQHF. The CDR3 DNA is TGTGCCAGCAGTTTAGGACGAGGCAGTCGCCAGCCCCAGCATTTT.

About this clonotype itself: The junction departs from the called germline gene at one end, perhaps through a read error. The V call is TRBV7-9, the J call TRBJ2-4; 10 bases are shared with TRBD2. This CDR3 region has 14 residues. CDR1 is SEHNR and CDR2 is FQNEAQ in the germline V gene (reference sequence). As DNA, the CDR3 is TGTACCAGCAGCCCCGGGACTAGCGTTTCCGAGCAGTATTTC. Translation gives CTSSPGTSVSEQYF. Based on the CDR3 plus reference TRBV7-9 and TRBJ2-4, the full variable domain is DTGVSQNPRHKITKRGQNVTFRCDPISEHNRLYWYRQTLGQGPEFLTYFQNEAQLEKSRLLSDRFSAERPKGSFSTLEIQRTEQGDSAMYLCTSSPGTSVSEQYFGAGTRLSVL.

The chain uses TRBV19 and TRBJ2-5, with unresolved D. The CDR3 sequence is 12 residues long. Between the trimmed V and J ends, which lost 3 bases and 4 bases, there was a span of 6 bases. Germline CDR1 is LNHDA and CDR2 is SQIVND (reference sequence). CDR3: CASSIDGETQYF. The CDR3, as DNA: TGTGCCAGTAGTATTGACGGAGAGACCCAGTACTTC.

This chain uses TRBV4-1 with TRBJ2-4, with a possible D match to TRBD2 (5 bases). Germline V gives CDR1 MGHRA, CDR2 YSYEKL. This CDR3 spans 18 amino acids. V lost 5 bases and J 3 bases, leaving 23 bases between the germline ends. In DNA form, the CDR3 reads TGCGCCAGCAGCTCACCGGCTAGACAAACACTAGTCAAAAACATTCAGTACTTC. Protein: CASSSPARQTLVKNIQYF.

This CDR3 reads CSARGQYSLNEQFF. The CDR3 region has the DNA TGCAGTGCTAGGGGGCAGTATTCCCTCAATGAGCAGTTCTTC. V is TRBV20-1 and J is TRBJ2-1, with D maybe TRBD1 (5 bases). Germline-derived CDR1 and CDR2 are DFQATT and SNEGSKA (reference sequence). The CDR3 is 14 amino acids. V lost 3 bases and J lost 6, with 15 bases in between.

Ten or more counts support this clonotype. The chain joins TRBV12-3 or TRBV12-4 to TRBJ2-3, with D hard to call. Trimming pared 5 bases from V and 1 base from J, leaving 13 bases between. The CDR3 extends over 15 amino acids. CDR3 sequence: CASSGRQKGTDTQYF. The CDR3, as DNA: TGTGCCAGCAGTGGGCGTCAAAAGGGCACAGATACGCAGTATTTT.

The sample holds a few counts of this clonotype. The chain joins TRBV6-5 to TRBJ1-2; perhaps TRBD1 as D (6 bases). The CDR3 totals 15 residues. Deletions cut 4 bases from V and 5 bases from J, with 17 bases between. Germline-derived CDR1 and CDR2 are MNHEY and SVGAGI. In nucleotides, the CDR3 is TGTGCCAGCAGTTCGGCGTCGGGGGCCAAATATGGCTACACCTTC. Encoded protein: CASSSASGAKYGYTF.

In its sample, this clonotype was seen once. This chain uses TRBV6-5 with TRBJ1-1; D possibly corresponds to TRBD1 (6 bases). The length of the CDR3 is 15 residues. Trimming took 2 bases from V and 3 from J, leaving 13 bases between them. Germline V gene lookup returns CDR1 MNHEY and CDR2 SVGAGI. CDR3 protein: CASSYARGGYTEAFF. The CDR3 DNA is TGTGCCAGCAGTTACGCGAGGGGGGGATACACTGAAGCTTTCTTT.

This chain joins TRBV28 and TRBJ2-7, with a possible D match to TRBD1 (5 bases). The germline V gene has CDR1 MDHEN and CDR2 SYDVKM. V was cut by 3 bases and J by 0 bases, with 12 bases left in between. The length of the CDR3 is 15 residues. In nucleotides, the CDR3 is TGTGCCAGCAGTTTCGGCGCGGACAACTCCTACGAGCAGTACTTC. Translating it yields CASSFGADNSYEQYF.